One sample yielded the 20 T cell receptor beta chains listed below, sequenced in a study of CD8 T cells in Susac syndrome. When the RNA was reverse transcribed, random hexamers were used with an input of roughly 0.45 to 1 ug. TCRdb analysed the immunoSEQ multiplex PCR reads with MiXCR anew, one entry per CDR3 protein. The sample has over 100,000 distinct CDR3 sequences, approximately 96% seen once. Sequenced: CD4+ T cells from PBMCs. Receptor source: a human donor in good health.

This chain's CDR3 is CASSSLGQGRYEQYF. The DNA of the CDR3 is TGTGCCAGCAGTTCACTTGGACAGGGGAGGTACGAGCAGTACTTC. The rearrangement joins TRBV28 to TRBJ2-7, with 9 bases identical to TRBD1. The germline CDR1 and CDR2 sequences are MDHEN and SYDVKM. CDR3 size: 15 residues. With V trimmed by 4 bases and J by 4 bases, 8 bases remained unmatched.

The chain joins TRBV29-1 to TRBJ2-5, with 8 bases fitting TRBD1. The CDR3 contains 15 residues. Trimming took 6 bases from V and 2 from J; bases not matched to a gene: 11. CDR1 and CDR2 (germline): SQVTM, ANQGSEA. In nucleotides, the CDR3 is TGCAGCGTGACACCGGGACAGGCAAATCAAGAGACCCAGTACTTC. Translated: CSVTPGQANQETQYF.

The rearrangement uses TRBV19 and TRBJ2-5; TRBD1 or TRBD2 may be the D gene (5 bases each). The CDR3 length is 13 residues. Per the germline V gene, CDR1 is LNHDA and CDR2 is SQIVND (reference sequence). The V end was cut by 5 bases, the J end by 5 bases, with 12 bases between. CDR3 region: CASSSRGRETQYF. CDR3 in DNA: TGTGCCAGTAGTTCGAGGGGTAGGGAGACCCAGTACTTC.

The chain carries TRBV9 and TRBJ2-1; 7 bases map to TRBD1. Germline CDR1 SGDLS, CDR2 YYNGEE. J gave up 4 bases and V 2 bases, and 3 bases lay outside the gene matches. This CDR3 is 14 amino acids long. The CDR3, as DNA: TGTGCCAGCAGCGTCGGGACAGTTTACAATGAGCAGTTCTTC. This codes for CASSVGTVYNEQFF.

The rearrangement links TRBV4-1 to TRBJ2-3, with D possibly TRBD2 on 5 matching bases. V was cut by 2 bases and J by 2 bases, with 11 bases left in between. The germline gives CDR1 MGHRA, CDR2 YSYEKL. The CDR3 covers 15 residues. The CDR3 spells CASSQRTGPTDTQYF. CDR3 in DNA: TGCGCCAGCAGCCAACGGACTGGCCCCACAGATACGCAGTATTTT.

V is TRBV20-1 and J is TRBJ2-7; 8 bases are shared with TRBD2. CDR3 length: 15 amino acids. Germline CDR1 reads DFQATT; CDR2 reads SNEGSKA (reference sequence). The junction had 14 bases not matched to a gene; V was cut back by 5 bases and J by 5 bases. The CDR3 DNA is TGCAGTGCTCCCAAGACAAGCGGGAGTTTCCACGAGCAGTACTTC. Residues: CSAPKTSGSFHEQYF.

The chain links TRBV30 to TRBJ2-7; TRBD1 agrees at 9 bases. Germline lookup yields CDR1 GTSNPN and CDR2 SVGIG (reference sequence). The CDR3 consists of 15 residues. V dropped 2 bases and J dropped 4; count of bases not matched to a gene: 9. CDR3 sequence reads: CAWSSWGQGRYEQYF. DNA for the CDR3: TGTGCCTGGAGTTCTTGGGGACAGGGTAGATACGAGCAGTACTTC.

The chain has TRBV2 and TRBJ1-3; 11 bases agree with TRBD1. Germline V gene lookup returns CDR1 SNHLY and CDR2 FYNNEI. The CDR3 covers 17 residues. V dropped 1 base and J dropped 1; count of bases not matched to a gene: 3. The DNA of the CDR3 is TGTGCCAGCAGTGAAGGGACAGGGGGCTCATCTGGAAACACCATATATTTT. This encodes CASSEGTGGSSGNTIYF. Drawing the rest from reference TRBV2 and TRBJ1-3, the complete variable domain is EPEVTQTPSHQVTQMGQEVILRCVPISNHLYFYWYRQILGQKVEFLVSFYNNEISEKSEIFDDQFSVERPDGSNFTLKIRSTKLEDSAMYFCASSEGTGGSSGNTIYFGEGSWLTVV.

The J gene is TRBJ2-1, the V gene TRBV18; 7 bases are a match to TRBD2. CDR1 KGHSH and CDR2 LQKENI come from the germline V gene. CDR3 length: 14 residues. Trimming took 5 bases from V and 8 from J; bases not matched to a gene: 9. CDR3 bases: TGTGCCAGCTCAATCGGACTAGTCTCCGATGAGCAGTTCTTC. It encodes CASSIGLVSDEQFF.

The V gene is TRBV27, the J gene TRBJ1-1; D is uncertain. Trimming stripped 2 bases from V and 1 base from J, with 8 bases between. Germline CDR1 MNHEY, CDR2 SMNVEV (reference sequence). The CDR3 spans 14 residues. The CDR3 sequence is CASSLRGSNTEAFF. The CDR3 DNA follows: TGTGCCAGCAGTTTACGGGGATCGAACACTGAAGCTTTCTTT.

V is TRBV5-1 and J is TRBJ2-7; tentatively, D is TRBD2 (6 bases). This CDR3 region has 14 residues. Looked up from germline, CDR1 is SGHRS and CDR2 is YFSETQ. The germline V and J ends were trimmed by 0 bases and 1 base, with 8 bases remaining between them. CDR3 DNA sequence: TGCGCCAGCAGCTTGGAGGAGGGTTCCTACGAGCAGTACTTC. Its protein is CASSLEEGSYEQYF.

The gene calls are TRBV30 and TRBJ2-3; D tentatively fits TRBD1 or TRBD2 (5 bases each). This CDR3 has 16 residues. Looked up from germline, CDR1 is GTSNPN and CDR2 is SVGIG (reference sequence). V was clipped by 0 bases and J by 0 bases, with 13 bases between them. CDR3 amino acids: CAWSVPGRISTDTQYF. The CDR3 nucleotides are TGTGCCTGGAGTGTACCGGGGCGGATTAGCACAGATACGCAGTATTTT. The whole variable domain, remainder taken from reference TRBV30 and TRBJ2-3, is SQTIHQWPATLVQPVGSPLSLECTVEGTSNPNLYWYRQAAGRGLQLLFYSVGIGQISSEVPQNLSASRPQDRQFILSSKKLLLSDSGFYLCAWSVPGRISTDTQYFGPGTRLTVL.

V is TRBV7-9 and J is TRBJ2-5; TRBD1 is a possible D gene (5 bases). This CDR3 comprises 15 residues. V was pared by 2 bases and J by 5 bases, with 15 bases between. Germline values: CDR1 SEHNR, CDR2 FQNEAQ (reference sequence). Written as DNA, the CDR3 is TGTGCCAGCAGCTTAATGCGTGGGGCAGGGGAGACCCAGTACTTC. It encodes CASSLMRGAGETQYF.

The CDR3 nucleotides read TGTGCCAGCAGCACCCGTACACCCGGCTCTGGGGCCAACGTCCTGACTTTC. The encoded protein is CASSTRTPGSGANVLTF. The chain has TRBV13 and TRBJ2-6, with unresolved D. CDR1 and CDR2 from the germline V gene are PRHDT and FYEKMQ (reference sequence). The CDR3 sequence is 17 residues long. Trimming took off 5 bases at V and 0 bases at J, with 14 bases between the two ends.

This clonotype has just one count. The rearrangement links TRBV30 to TRBJ1-5; D gene ambiguous. V was clipped by 2 bases and J by 1 base, with 6 bases between them. Per the germline V gene, CDR1 is GTSNPN and CDR2 is SVGIG (reference sequence). The CDR3 spans 13 residues. Here the CDR3 DNA reads TGTGCCTGGAGTTTGGGCAGCAATCAGCCCCAGCATTTT. Amino acid sequence: CAWSLGSNQPQHF.

J is TRBJ2-3 and V is TRBV19; D is possibly TRBD1 or TRBD2 (5 bases each). From germline, CDR1 is LNHDA and CDR2 SQIVND (reference sequence). The CDR3 contains 13 residues. V was cut by 5 bases and J by 3 bases, with 9 bases left in between. The CDR3 loop is CASSLGTTDTQYF. In DNA form, the CDR3 reads TGTGCCAGTAGTCTCGGGACGACAGATACGCAGTATTTT.

The gene calls are TRBV5-1 and TRBJ1-1; TRBD1 might be the D (5 bases). The V and J ends lost 0 bases and 9 bases respectively, with 12 bases between them. The CDR3 is 13 residues long. The germline V gene has CDR1 SGHRS and CDR2 YFSETQ. The CDR3 here is CASSLAGASKAFF. CDR3 nucleotide sequence: TGCGCCAGCAGCTTGGCCGGGGCTTCCAAAGCTTTCTTT.

The V gene is TRBV15, the J gene TRBJ1-1, with 11 positions matching TRBD1. Germline assignment: CDR1 LNHNV and CDR2 YYDKDF (reference sequence). The CDR3 runs to 17 residues. V lost 2 bases, J lost 0 bases, and 5 bases stayed unmatched. This CDR3 is CATSRPDRGQMNTEAFF. CDR3 DNA sequence: TGTGCCACCAGCAGACCGGACAGGGGGCAAATGAACACTGAAGCTTTCTTT.

This sequence joins TRBV27 and TRBJ2-7, with a tentative D call TRBD2 (5 bases). Germline V gives CDR1 MNHEY, CDR2 SMNVEV (reference sequence). This CDR3 is built from 14 residues. Between the trimmed V and J ends, which lost 6 bases and 2 bases, there was a span of 14 bases. The CDR3 protein is CASRRGMGTYEQYF. The CDR3 DNA reads TGTGCCAGCAGACGGGGAATGGGGACCTACGAGCAGTACTTC.

This sequence joins TRBV6-6 and TRBJ1-2, with D uncertain. The CDR3 contains 13 residues. V dropped 2 bases and J dropped 3 bases, with 7 bases sitting between them. Germline V gene data show CDR1 as MNHNY and CDR2 as SVGAGI (reference sequence). DNA for the CDR3: TGTGCCAGCAGTTACGGGCCTGACTATGGCTACACCTTC. Its translation is CASSYGPDYGYTF.